One TCR beta chain is described in this entry. These data belong to a study of blood T cell repertoires in COVID-19. Overall study context: COVID-19 samples collected from the United States, Italy and Spain covered acute and convalescent phases.

Repertoires were generated with immunoSEQ multiplex PCR, while TCRdb's copy carries only in-frame clones and drops some. The sample comprises around 100,000 clones, more than 85% of which are singletons, and 2.1% rests with the top ten. V was cut by 3 bases and J by 3 bases, with 7 bases left in between. CDR3 length: 13 residues. Per the germline V gene, CDR1 is SGHTA and CDR2 is FQGTGA. Sequencing was carried out using peripheral blood. This chain joins TRBV7-3 and TRBJ2-3, with D perhaps TRBD1 (5 bases). The clonotype was recovered from a man in his fifties with active COVID-19. The chain's CDR3 is CASSFRVTDTQYF. The CDR3 nucleotides read TGTGCCAGCAGCTTCAGGGTAACAGATACGCAGTATTTT.